This TCR beta chain was obtained from a study of tumor-infiltrating lymphocytes in localized non-small cell lung cancer (dated by TCRdb to the early 2020s). The study in broad terms: Several histologies were represented in the cohort, which also included both smokers and never-smokers as well as patients whose samples were collected after neoadjuvant chemotherapy. Each patient contributed resected tumor tissue and uninvolved lung tissue from the same patient, described as non-adjacent to the tumor. TCR sequencing was one of several integrated assays, alongside flow cytometry, multiplex immunofluorescence, RNA-seq, exome sequencing and proteomics, applied to the same patients. The overall ICON cohort was composed of some 160 surgical patients with localized non-small cell lung cancer whose tumors were resected. A total of roughly 57 patients were included in the paired tumor versus uninvolved lung comparison of immunoSEQ T-cell fraction.

General conclusions and limits of the study: Assay coverage varied across patients depending on available tissue quantity, so only a subset of the cohort had TCR sequencing. TCR-derived T-cell fraction did not differ between the flow cytometry-defined immunotypes IM1 (good prognosis) and IM2 (poor prognosis). Consistent with immunofluorescence CD3 counts, TCRbeta sequencing supported greater T cell infiltration in tumors than in uninvolved lung tissue. Because different pieces of the same tissue were used for different assays, technical variation could not be separated from intratumor heterogeneity. Tumor T-cell fraction from TCR sequencing was not associated with recurrence-free survival (p = 0.61).

The CDR3 runs 13 residues from the cysteine to the phenylalanine. The CDR3 DNA has 39 bases and is translated from base 1. V lost 0 bases and J lost 2 bases; the stretch between them is 8 bases long. Via the germline V gene (reference sequence), CDR1 is GTSNPN and CDR2 SVGIG. The T-cell fraction in tumor and uninvolved lung tissue was provided by TCR sequencing with the immunoSEQ assay. Per the source publication's procedure: For survival analysis, patients were divided into high (upper tertile) and low (lower two tertiles) T-cell fraction groups, which were compared by log-rank test. A signed-rank test was used to test differences in T-cell fraction between paired tumor and uninvolved lung samples. Imported from immuneACCESS, the table was reduced by TCRdb to in-frame sequences with V and J called. These copies leave out some clones; in studies compared against another copy, an unresolved V gene accounts for under half, and the cause of the remainder is not known. V and J calls and clone size are as listed in that table; D and trimming were resolved from the DNA. In all, the sample holds more than 15,000 clones, and roughly 78% of those were seen once. In total, the top ten clones hold less than 10% of the sample.

With regard to this clone: It lacks a known antigen. It has no much larger one-base neighbor in the sample; base qualities were not kept.

ICON enrollment began in the first half of 2016, and the last patient was enrolled in the second half of 2018. Fresh tumor and matched uninvolved tissue for in-depth immune analyses, including TCR sequencing, were collected from a subcohort of fewer than 95 patients. DNA isolated from bulk tissue, without cell sorting, was used for TCR sequencing. This chain joins TRBV30 to TRBJ2-7, with the D segment identity uncertain. The sample consisted of lung tumor tissue. The sequence was obtained from a human donor with non-small cell lung cancer. The DNA sequence is as follows: TGTGCCTGGAGTGTGAACAGAGCCTACGAGCAGTACTTC. This gives the protein CAWSVNRAYEQYF.